Sequencing of this TCR beta chain was carried out in a study of blood T cell repertoires in COVID-19. This CDR3 comprises 15 residues. V shed 1 base and J 5 bases; nucleotides not matched to a gene: 6. The germline V gene encodes CDR1 SGHAT and CDR2 FQNNGV. TCRdb's table, derived via immunoSEQ multiplex PCR, lists solely in-frame clones and lacks some. The sample has about 250,000 clones, 80% to 90% seen once. V and J are TRBV11-2 and TRBJ2-7; 9 nucleotides line up with TRBD1. The receptor was derived from a man in his forties or fifties who had recovered from COVID-19. Sequenced sample: PBMCs or T cells enriched from blood (not recorded which). This CDR3 reads CASSLAGQGVNEQYF. CDR3 bases: TGTGCCAGCAGCTTAGCGGGACAGGGTGTCAACGAGCAGTACTTC.